This passage covers 32 T cell receptor beta chains from one sample sequenced in a study of cytomegalovirus exposure and HLA in healthy donors. With 60 Vbeta and 13 Jbeta primers, the PCR was carried out. Generated by immunoSEQ multiplex PCR, the TCRdb table keeps only in-frame clones and is missing some. The table has 100,000 to 150,000 clones, 75% to 85% seen once; the top ten hold around 3.3%. The sample comprised PBMCs. The origin of the receptors is a male donor in good health and CMV-seronegative.

The chain combines TRBV7-2 with TRBJ1-2; weak D call: TRBD1 (5 bases). V was pared by 6 bases and J by 8 bases, with 22 bases between. This CDR3 spans 15 amino acids. Germline loops: CDR1 SGHTA, CDR2 FQGNSA. Here the CDR3 reads CASRPPGQRAGGYTF. CDR3 bases: TGTGCCAGCAGACCTCCCGGGCAGCGGGCAGGGGGCTACACCTTC.

Of note for this clone: One end of the junction fails to match germline, which may point to a read error. DNA of the CDR3: TGTTCCAGCAGCTTAGGCGGGGGGGCCACAGATACGCAGTATTTT. This encodes CSSSLGGGATDTQYF. The rearrangement uses TRBV7-9 and TRBJ2-3; TRBD2 agrees at 9 bases. The germline V gene has CDR1 SEHNR and CDR2 FQNEAQ (reference sequence). This CDR3 spans 15 amino acids.

The CDR3 sequence is CAISAPGTSGESSYNEQFF. The DNA for the CDR3 is TGTGCCATCAGTGCACCCGGGACTAGCGGGGAAAGCTCCTACAATGAGCAGTTCTTC. The gene calls are TRBV10-3 and TRBJ2-1, with 13 bases fitting TRBD2. The CDR3 runs to 19 residues. Germline CDR1 reads ENHRY; CDR2 reads SYGVKD. After removal of 4 bases from V and 0 bases from J, the junction contained 9 bases not matched to a gene.

In regard to this clone: One end of the junction does not line up with germline, which may come from a read error. The chain is built from TRBV7-2 and TRBJ1-2; TRBD1 might be the D (6 bases). Germline-derived CDR1 and CDR2 are SGHTA and FQGNSA. The CDR3 spans 14 residues. In DNA form, the CDR3 reads TGTGCCGGCAGCCCACAACAGGGTTCCTACGGCTACACCTTC. The encoded protein is CAGSPQQGSYGYTF.

The chain carries TRBV9 and TRBJ2-3, with a tentative D call TRBD2 (7 bases). The V gene's germline CDR1 is SGDLS and CDR2 YYNGEE. V was cut by 0 bases and J by 6 bases, with 11 bases left in between. The CDR3 has 14 amino acids. The CDR3 protein is CASSVVGGLDTQYF. The CDR3 region has the DNA TGTGCCAGCAGCGTAGTGGGGGGGCTGGATACGCAGTATTTT.

J is TRBJ2-1 and V is TRBV25-1, with a weak D call TRBD1 (6 bases). The CDR3 runs to 13 residues. Per germline, CDR1 MGHDK and CDR2 SYGVNS. Trimming pared 7 bases from V and 6 bases from J, leaving 13 bases between. CDR3 nucleotides: TGTGCCAGCACCCCAAGGGGGTCCAATGAGCAGTTCTTC. It yields the protein CASTPRGSNEQFF.

This clone was counted only a few times. The rearrangement links TRBV5-4 to TRBJ2-1; tentative D call: TRBD1 (5 bases). The CDR3 has 19 residues. The germline CDR1 and CDR2 sequences are SGHNT and YYREEE (reference sequence). Trimming removed 4 bases from V and 0 bases from J, with 23 bases in between. The DNA of the CDR3 is TGTGCCAGCAGCCCATACGAACCCTCAGGGTGGAGCTCCTACAATGAGCAGTTCTTC. This codes for CASSPYEPSGWSSYNEQFF.

This clone was detected once. CDR3: CASSPGQGAPSQETQYF. In nucleotides, the CDR3 is TGTGCCAGCAGTCCTGGACAGGGGGCTCCTAGCCAAGAGACCCAGTACTTC. The chain links TRBV5-8 to TRBJ2-5, with 11 bases lining up with TRBD1. This CDR3 has 17 amino acids. Germline V gene data show CDR1 as SGHTS and CDR2 as YDEGEE. The V and J ends lost 5 bases and 1 base, in that order; junction bases with no gene match: 10.

The chain employs TRBV6-4 and TRBJ2-2; unclear D gene. The V end lost 6 bases, the J end lost 2 bases, and 10 bases lay between the germline ends. From germline, CDR1 is MRHNA and CDR2 SNTAGT. CDR3 length equals 14 residues. The CDR3 DNA reads TGTGCCAGCAGCCTTGAGGAAAACACCGGGGAGCTGTTTTTT. It encodes CASSLEENTGELFF.

This chain links TRBV2 with TRBJ2-2; 14 bases align to TRBD2. The CDR3 has 17 amino acids. The junction had 5 bases not matched to a gene; V was cut back by 2 bases and J by 6 bases. Germline-derived CDR1 and CDR2 are SNHLY and FYNNEI. The CDR3 protein is CASSEFWGLAGAGELFF. DNA of the CDR3: TGTGCCAGCAGTGAATTTTGGGGACTAGCGGGAGCCGGGGAGCTGTTTTTT. Full variable domain (remainder filled in from reference TRBV2 and TRBJ2-2): EPEVTQTPSHQVTQMGQEVILRCVPISNHLYFYWYRQILGQKVEFLVSFYNNEISEKSEIFDDQFSVERPDGSNFTLKIRSTKLEDSAMYFCASSEFWGLAGAGELFFGEGSRLTVL.

This chain joins TRBV5-1 and TRBJ2-2; 8 nucleotides agree with TRBD1. The ends lost 7 bases at V and 2 bases at J; junction bases unmatched: 13. CDR1 and CDR2 from the germline V gene are SGHRS and YFSETQ. The CDR3 contains 17 residues. This chain's CDR3 is CASCDFGTGINTGELFF. DNA for the CDR3: TGCGCCAGCTGCGATTTCGGGACAGGAATTAACACCGGGGAGCTGTTTTTT.

This chain's CDR3 is CASSLSGGYEQYF. In DNA form, the CDR3 reads TGTGCCAGCAGCCTATCAGGGGGCTACGAGCAGTACTTC. The rearrangement links TRBV11-2 to TRBJ2-5; 7 bases align to TRBD1. The J call may be incorrect, as the DNA end agrees better with TRBJ2-7. This CDR3 has 13 amino acids. Germline V gene sequence: CDR1 SGHAT, CDR2 FQNNGV.

The genes are TRBV7-2 and TRBJ2-7; D uncertain. The germline V gene encodes CDR1 SGHTA and CDR2 FQGNSA. This CDR3 region has 13 residues. V dropped 3 bases and J dropped 4 bases, with 10 bases sitting between them. The CDR3 protein is CASSFGRDYEQYF. The CDR3 DNA reads as TGTGCCAGCAGCTTTGGGCGCGATTACGAGCAGTACTTC. Looking up the rest from reference TRBV7-2 and TRBJ2-7 gives the full variable domain: GAGVSQSPSNKVTEKGKDVELRCDPISGHTALYWYRQSLGQGLEFLIYFQGNSAPDKSGLPSDRFSAERTGGSVSTLTIQRTQQEDSAVYLCASSFGRDYEQYFGPGTRLTVT.

The V call is TRBV19, the J call TRBJ2-7; 9 bases fit TRBD1. Trimming at V came to 6 bases and at J to 5 bases, leaving 11 bases not matched to a gene. The CDR3 loop spans 15 amino acids. Per the germline V gene, CDR1 is LNHDA and CDR2 is SQIVND (reference sequence). The CDR3 coding sequence is TGTGCCAGTAGCCTAATAAACAGGGGGCACGACGAGCAGTACTTC. Residues: CASSLINRGHDEQYF.

This clone has a single count. This chain joins TRBV18 and TRBJ2-7; 9 bases line up with TRBD1. The CDR3 totals 14 residues. V lost 3 bases and J lost 6; bases outside the gene matches: 6. Germline V gene data show CDR1 as KGHSH and CDR2 as LQKENI. The chain's CDR3 is CASSPWTGELEQYF. CDR3 in DNA: TGTGCCAGCTCACCTTGGACAGGGGAGCTCGAGCAGTACTTC.

V is TRBV4-1 and J is TRBJ2-5; TRBD1 agrees at 9 bases. Germline lookup yields CDR1 MGHRA and CDR2 YSYEKL. This CDR3 has 16 residues. Losses at the gene ends were 1 base for V and 11 bases for J; bases not matched to a gene: 14. The CDR3 region has the DNA TGCGCCAGCAGCCAAGGGGTGAGGGGACAGGGCCAAGAGCAGTACTTC. It specifies CASSQGVRGQGQEQYF.

The chain uses TRBV28 and TRBJ2-5; D perhaps matches TRBD1 (5 bases). The CDR3 loop spans 16 amino acids. The germline V gene has CDR1 MDHEN and CDR2 SYDVKM. The ends were cut back, 5 bases at V and 5 bases at J, with 21 bases in the middle. The DNA of the CDR3 is TGTGCCAGCAGTCCGTACCGGACAAGTGCTCTGGAGACCCAGTACTTC. It codes for CASSPYRTSALETQYF.

The chain links TRBV7-6 to TRBJ1-1; 8 bases line up with TRBD1. Trimming removed 5 bases from V and 3 bases from J; junction bases left unmatched: 2. Germline V gene sequence: CDR1 SGHVS, CDR2 FNYEAQ. The CDR3 consists of 13 residues. The CDR3 is CASSRGQDTEAFF. DNA of the CDR3: TGTGCCAGCAGCAGGGGACAGGACACTGAAGCTTTCTTT. The entire variable domain, with the rest obtained from reference TRBV7-6 and TRBJ1-1, is as follows: GAGVSQSPRYKVTKRGQDVALRCDPISGHVSLYWYRQALGQGPEFLTYFNYEAQQDKSGLPNDRFSAERPEGSISTLTIQRTEQRDSAMYRCASSRGQDTEAFFGQGTRLTVV.

The chain links TRBV11-2 to TRBJ2-3; 9 bases align to TRBD2. This CDR3 comprises 13 residues. V shed 0 bases and J 13 bases; nucleotides not matched to a gene: 5. Germline V CDR1 and CDR2: SGHAT, FQNNGV. The CDR3 nucleotides are TGTGCCAGCAGCTTAGAGCTTAGGACTAGCGAGTATTTT. It is translated as CASSLELRTSEYF.

This clone showed up just a few times. V gene TRBV10-1 combines with J gene TRBJ2-1, with TRBD1 matching 7 bases. With V trimmed by 5 bases and J by 3 bases, 4 bases remained unmatched. Germline V gene data show CDR1 as WNHNN and CDR2 as SYGVQD (reference sequence). The CDR3 covers 14 residues. DNA for the CDR3: TGCGCCAGCAGTCTGCAGGGGGACTACAATGAGCAGTTCTTC. Its translation is CASSLQGDYNEQFF.

The chain couples TRBV30 to TRBJ2-7; unclear D gene. The germline V gene has CDR1 GTSNPN and CDR2 SVGIG (reference sequence). The CDR3 has 13 amino acids. Between the trimmed V and J ends, which lost 0 bases and 5 bases, there was a span of 11 bases. The chain's CDR3 is CAWSVERAHEQYF. For the CDR3, the DNA is TGTGCCTGGAGTGTTGAGCGAGCACACGAGCAGTACTTC.

The rearrangement joins TRBV5-4 to TRBJ2-7; 9 nucleotides match TRBD1. The CDR3 covers 17 residues. The V gene's germline CDR1 is SGHNT and CDR2 YYREEE (reference sequence). Germline trimming cut 0 bases from V and 3 bases from J; bases unmatched to any gene: 10. The CDR3 sequence: CASSLGGMGQGIYEQYF. The CDR3 nucleotides are TGTGCCAGCAGCTTGGGAGGTATGGGACAGGGTATCTACGAGCAGTACTTC.

This clone was counted only a few times. The gene calls are TRBV27 and TRBJ1-2; D is possibly TRBD1 (5 bases). Trimming left V 4 bases short and J 4 bases short, with 7 bases between. Germline loops: CDR1 MNHEY, CDR2 SMNVEV (reference sequence). There are 12 residues in the CDR3. The CDR3 DNA reads as TGTGCCAGCAGTTCCGGGGGCTATGGCTACACCTTC. As protein: CASSSGGYGYTF.

This sequence joins TRBV25-1 and TRBJ1-2; D possibly corresponds to TRBD1 (5 bases). V lost 4 bases, J lost 3 bases, and 9 bases lay in between. The CDR3 contains 13 residues. Germline V CDR1 and CDR2: MGHDK, SYGVNS. The DNA for the CDR3 is TGTGCCAGCAGTGTTGGGGCAGACTATGGCTACACCTTC. Translated, it gives CASSVGADYGYTF.

For this clone: An end of the junction differs from the germline gene, which may be a read error. The gene calls are TRBV11-2 and TRBJ2-7; D may be TRBD2 (6 bases). The CDR3 sequence is 13 residues long. From germline, CDR1 is SGHAT and CDR2 FQNNGV. CDR3 coding DNA: TGTGCCAGCAGCTTAGCGGGAGCCTACAAGCAGTACTTC. Translating gives CASSLAGAYKQYF.

This clone has a single count. The rearrangement uses TRBV13 and TRBJ1-1; 12 bases fit TRBD1. V was clipped by 5 bases and J by 1 base; unmatched bases: 14. The CDR3 loop spans 19 amino acids. The germline gives CDR1 PRHDT, CDR2 FYEKMQ (reference sequence). CDR3 sequence: CASSLEVGTGGRANTEAFF. The CDR3, as DNA: TGTGCCAGCAGCCTAGAAGTGGGGACAGGGGGCAGGGCGAACACTGAAGCTTTCTTT.

V is TRBV30 and J is TRBJ2-1; possibly TRBD2 for D (6 bases). The CDR3 has 13 amino acids. The V and J ends lost 0 bases and 8 bases respectively, with 11 bases between them. CDR1 is GTSNPN, CDR2 SVGIG, per germline (reference sequence). CDR3 residues: CAWSVRERHEQFF. The CDR3 DNA follows: TGTGCCTGGAGTGTACGGGAGAGACATGAGCAGTTCTTC.

This clone was counted a few times. The rearrangement uses TRBV28 and TRBJ1-6, with 9 bases that match TRBD1. Losses at the gene ends were 6 bases for V and 7 bases for J; bases not matched to a gene: 4. This CDR3 is 14 amino acids long. Per the germline V gene, CDR1 is MDHEN and CDR2 is SYDVKM. CDR3 loop: CASRQQGANSPLHF. The CDR3 DNA sequence: TGTGCCAGCAGACAACAGGGGGCGAATTCACCCCTCCACTTT.

This chain connects TRBV18 to TRBJ1-1; D is ambiguous. Trimming removed 0 bases from V and 1 base from J, with 15 bases in between. This CDR3 has 17 amino acids. Per germline, CDR1 KGHSH and CDR2 LQKENI. The CDR3 nucleotides read TGTGCCAGCTCACCACCGAGTAGCGGGAGACCGAACACTGAAGCTTTCTTT. This codes for CASSPPSSGRPNTEAFF.

V gene TRBV7-9 combines with J gene TRBJ2-1; TRBD2 aligns across 10 bases. V shed 3 bases and J 4 bases; nucleotides not matched to a gene: 6. The V gene's germline CDR1 is SEHNR and CDR2 FQNEAQ (reference sequence). CDR3 size: 16 residues. CDR3 coding DNA: TGTGCCAGCAGCTTGACCGGGACTAGCGTATACAATGAGCAGTTCTTC. This translates into CASSLTGTSVYNEQFF.

The chain has TRBV6-5 and TRBJ1-1, with a possible D match to TRBD1 (5 bases). V lost 3 bases and J 11 bases, leaving 13 bases between the germline ends. The germline V gene has CDR1 MNHEY and CDR2 SVGAGI. This CDR3 comprises 12 residues. The CDR3 protein is CASSYKGVEAFF. The CDR3 region has the DNA TGTGCCAGCAGTTATAAAGGGGTAGAGGCTTTCTTT.

The chain is built from TRBV5-1 and TRBJ1-1; 9 positions agree with TRBD1. The germline gives CDR1 SGHRS, CDR2 YFSETQ. This CDR3 spans 18 amino acids. With 4 bases clipped from V and 5 bases from J, the junction kept 18 bases outside the gene matches. CDR3 amino acids: CASSPMGQGKRAGTEAFF. The DNA of the CDR3 is TGCGCCAGCAGCCCGATGGGACAGGGTAAGAGGGCCGGGACTGAAGCTTTCTTT.